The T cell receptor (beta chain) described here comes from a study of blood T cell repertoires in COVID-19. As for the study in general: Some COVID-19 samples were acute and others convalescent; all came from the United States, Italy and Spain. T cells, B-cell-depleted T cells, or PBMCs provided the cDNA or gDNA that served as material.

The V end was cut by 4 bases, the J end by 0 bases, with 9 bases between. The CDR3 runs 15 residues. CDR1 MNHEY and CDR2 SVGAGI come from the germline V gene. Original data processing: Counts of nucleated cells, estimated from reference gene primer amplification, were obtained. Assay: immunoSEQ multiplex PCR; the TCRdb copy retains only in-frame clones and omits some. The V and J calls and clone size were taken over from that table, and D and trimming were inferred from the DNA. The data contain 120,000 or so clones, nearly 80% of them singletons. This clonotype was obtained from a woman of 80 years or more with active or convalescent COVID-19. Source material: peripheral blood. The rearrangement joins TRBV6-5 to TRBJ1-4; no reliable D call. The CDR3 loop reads CASSLTLPTNEKLFF. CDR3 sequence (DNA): TGTGCCAGCAGTTTGACACTTCCAACTAATGAAAAACTGTTTTTT.